One sample yielded the 25 T cell receptor beta chains listed below, sequenced in a study of beta chain features in type 1 diabetes. For these TCRs, the target antigens are not known. The sequenced template was cDNA made from the entire isolated RNA. Only in-frame clones appear in the TCRdb table, and some are missing; sequencing was by immunoSEQ multiplex PCR. The sample records about 660,000 clones, over 11% being singletons. Study observations and caveats: TCRB CDR3s from Type 1 diabetes patients were moderately but significantly shorter in all four CD4+ subsets.

Sequences were obtained from naive CD4+ T cells from blood. The receptors were sampled from a man between 18 and 35 years old with type 1 diabetes.

This clone was seen a single time. This chain joins TRBV18 and TRBJ2-3; TRBD1 matches at 7 bases. The CDR3 consists of 15 residues. Germline-derived CDR1 and CDR2 are KGHSH and LQKENI. V lost 5 bases, J lost 0 bases, and 5 bases stayed unmatched. The CDR3: CASSSDRTSTDTQYF. The CDR3 DNA sequence: TGTGCCAGCTCATCGGACAGGACTAGCACAGATACGCAGTATTTT.

This clone showed up just a few times. The chain combines TRBV4-1 with TRBJ2-1, with 10 nucleotides matching TRBD2. There are 15 residues in the CDR3. The germline CDR1 and CDR2 sequences are MGHRA and YSYEKL. The V gene end was trimmed by 2 bases and the J gene end by 7 bases; junction bases not matched to a gene: 5. CDR3 nucleotides: TGCGCCAGCAGCCAACGCCTAGCGGGAGTTAATGAGCAGTTCTTC. It translates to CASSQRLAGVNEQFF.

The chain is built from TRBV19 and TRBJ2-2; maybe TRBD2 (6 bases). Trimming shortened V by 0 bases and J by 4 bases, and 6 bases separated the two germline ends. The CDR3 has 14 amino acids. The germline V gene encodes CDR1 LNHDA and CDR2 SQIVND (reference sequence). As DNA, the CDR3 is TGTGCCAGTAGTATAGAGGGAGGCACCGGGGAGCTGTTTTTT. Encoded protein: CASSIEGGTGELFF.

This clone was seen more than once but under ten times. The rearrangement links TRBV30 to TRBJ1-6; a weak D match, TRBD1 (5 bases). Trimming stripped 2 bases from V and 6 bases from J, with 20 bases between. Germline CDR1 and CDR2: GTSNPN and SVGIG (reference sequence). This CDR3 comprises 17 residues. The DNA of the CDR3 is TGTGCCTGGAGTCCTCTACCCGGCTGGGGGACTAATTCACCCCTCCACTTT. It codes for CAWSPLPGWGTNSPLHF.

With regard to this clone: Within the sample, other DNA sequences also encode this same CDR3. J is TRBJ2-3 and V is TRBV7-2, with 16 nucleotides matching TRBD2. Germline values: CDR1 SGHTA, CDR2 FQGNSA. V lost 4 bases, J lost 5 bases, and 3 bases stayed unmatched. The CDR3 extends over 16 amino acids. The CDR3 reads CASSSGLAGGVDTQYF. The CDR3 bases are TGTGCCAGCAGCTCGGGACTAGCGGGGGGGGTAGATACGCAGTATTTT.

This clone was seen more than once but under ten times. The chain employs TRBV14 and TRBJ1-1, with a possible D match to TRBD1 (5 bases). V shed 6 bases and J shed 1 base, with 21 bases lying between them. This CDR3 region has 17 residues. The germline gives CDR1 SGHDN, CDR2 FVKESK. The CDR3 is CASRPLRPGGANTEAFF. In DNA form, the CDR3 reads TGTGCCAGCAGACCCCTCCGTCCCGGGGGAGCGAACACTGAAGCTTTCTTT.

The CDR3 region is CASSVQGAADTQYF. DNA of the CDR3: TGTGCCAGCAGTGTTCAGGGAGCGGCAGATACGCAGTATTTT. This sequence joins TRBV25-1 and TRBJ2-3; the D call may be TRBD1 or TRBD2 (5 bases each). Germline V gene lookup returns CDR1 MGHDK and CDR2 SYGVNS. CDR3 length: 14 residues. Deletions cut 4 bases from V and 4 bases from J, with 12 bases between.

In nucleotides, the CDR3 is TGTGCCAGCAGTTTGCCCCCCTCCTACTACGAGCAGTACTTC. Amino acid sequence: CASSLPPSYYEQYF. The chain employs TRBV28 and TRBJ2-7; D not resolved. The germline V gene has CDR1 MDHEN and CDR2 SYDVKM. Trimming left V 3 bases short and J 3 bases short, with 12 bases between. The CDR3 contains 14 residues.

This clone has a handful of counts. The chain couples TRBV7-9 to TRBJ2-5, with 7 bases matching TRBD1. The CDR3 sequence is 15 residues long. J gave up 5 bases and V 2 bases, and 8 bases lay outside the gene matches. Germline V gives CDR1 SEHNR, CDR2 FQNEAQ (reference sequence). The CDR3: CASSLSRGPWETQYF. The CDR3 DNA sequence: TGTGCCAGCAGCTTAAGTAGGGGGCCTTGGGAGACCCAGTACTTC.

There are a few counts of this clone. The V and J genes are TRBV10-1 and TRBJ2-3, with 10 bases matching TRBD1. V lost 3 bases and J lost 4; bases outside the gene matches: 7. Germline CDR1 WNHNN, CDR2 SYGVQD (reference sequence). CDR3 length equals 16 residues. The CDR3 nucleotides read TGCGCCAGCAGTGATCTCCGGGACAGGGGTCCAGATACGCAGTATTTT. Translating gives CASSDLRDRGPDTQYF.

CDR3 nucleotides: TGTGCCAGCGGGCCCAGGAGCTCCTATAATTCACCCCTCCACTTT. This translates into CASGPRSSYNSPLHF. This chain joins TRBV9 and TRBJ1-6; D gene ambiguous. V was trimmed by 7 bases and J by 0 bases, leaving 11 bases between them. Germline-derived CDR1 and CDR2 are SGDLS and YYNGEE. The CDR3 has 15 amino acids.

V gene TRBV9 combines with J gene TRBJ2-1; 13 bases align to TRBD2. Germline-derived CDR1 and CDR2 are SGDLS and YYNGEE. The CDR3 contains 16 residues. Losses at the gene ends were 2 bases for V and 9 bases for J; bases not matched to a gene: 8. In DNA, the CDR3 is TGTGCCAGCAGCGTCACTACTAGCGGGAGGGCCTCTGAGCAGTTCTTC. Translation: CASSVTTSGRASEQFF.

This chain's CDR3 is CASSQVSGISTDTQYF. CDR3 coding DNA: TGTGCCAGCAGCCAGGTTAGCGGGATTAGCACAGATACGCAGTATTTT. J is TRBJ2-3 and V is TRBV5-4; TRBD2 aligns across 8 bases. V dropped 4 bases and J dropped 0; count of bases not matched to a gene: 7. The germline V gene encodes CDR1 SGHNT and CDR2 YYREEE (reference sequence). The CDR3 length is 16 residues.

This clone has more than one count but fewer than ten. Distinct nucleotide sequences in the sample also encode this CDR3. This chain uses TRBV7-2 with TRBJ1-4; 8 nucleotides line up with TRBD1. The trim removed 3 bases at V and 4 bases at J, leaving 1 base unmatched. The CDR3 spans 14 residues. Germline V CDR1 and CDR2: SGHTA, FQGNSA. The CDR3 region is CASSLDRVNEKLFF. CDR3 DNA: TGTGCCAGCAGCTTGGACAGGGTTAATGAAAAACTGTTTTTT.

This clone appeared a few times. The chain carries TRBV7-2 and TRBJ1-2; D uncertain. The CDR3 is 15 residues long. Trimming removed 4 bases at V and 3 bases at J, with 15 bases between. Looked up from germline, CDR1 is SGHTA and CDR2 is FQGNSA. CDR3 sequence: CASSSPGFGYYGYTF. CDR3 DNA sequence: TGTGCCAGCAGCTCACCTGGATTTGGGTACTATGGCTACACCTTC.

The CDR3 spells CASTISGFYEQYF. In DNA form, the CDR3 reads TGTGCCAGCACCATAAGCGGGTTCTACGAGCAGTACTTC. The chain carries TRBV6-6 and TRBJ2-7, with D maybe TRBD2 (6 bases). Looked up from germline, CDR1 is MNHNY and CDR2 is SVGAGI (reference sequence). Between the trimmed V and J ends, which lost 7 bases and 3 bases, there was a span of 13 bases. The CDR3 loop spans 13 amino acids.

This clone was recorded a few times. Distinct nucleotide sequences in the sample also encode this CDR3. The V and J genes are TRBV11-2 and TRBJ2-3; D is perhaps TRBD1 or TRBD2 (5 bases each). CDR1 SGHAT and CDR2 FQNNGV come from the germline V gene. There are 13 residues in the CDR3. Trimming removed 6 bases from V and 3 bases from J, with 10 bases in between. CDR3 in DNA: TGTGCCAGCAGTCCAGGGAGTACAGATACGCAGTATTTT. This encodes CASSPGSTDTQYF.

This clone was seen a handful of times. This chain connects TRBV30 to TRBJ1-6, with D maybe TRBD1 (5 bases). From germline, CDR1 is GTSNPN and CDR2 SVGIG (reference sequence). V dropped 3 bases and J dropped 13 bases, with 16 bases sitting between them. This CDR3 spans 13 amino acids. Written as DNA, the CDR3 is TGTGCCTGGAGGGGGACCCTCTTGAGGCCCCTCCACTTT. Translated: CAWRGTLLRPLHF.

The chain joins TRBV7-2 to TRBJ2-5, with 12 bases matching TRBD1. The V and J ends lost 4 bases and 4 bases, in that order; junction bases with no gene match: 1. CDR3 size: 14 residues. CDR1 and CDR2 (germline): SGHTA, FQGNSA. The CDR3 DNA sequence: TGTGCCAGCAGCTGGGACAGGGGGCGAGAGACCCAGTACTTC. This sequence encodes CASSWDRGRETQYF.

This clone has more than one count but fewer than ten. The rearrangement links TRBV19 to TRBJ2-3; 7 nucleotides match TRBD1. Per germline, CDR1 LNHDA and CDR2 SQIVND (reference sequence). The trim removed 11 bases at V and 14 bases at J, leaving 16 bases unmatched. CDR3 size: 12 residues. CDR3 bases: TGTGCCGCCCAGACTTGGACAGGCATGGGGTATTTT. It yields the protein CAAQTWTGMGYF.

The chain couples TRBV7-2 to TRBJ2-5; D may be TRBD1 or TRBD2 (6 bases each). V dropped 1 base and J dropped 5 bases, with 20 bases sitting between them. Germline-derived CDR1 and CDR2 are SGHTA and FQGNSA. The CDR3 runs to 17 residues. DNA for the CDR3: TGTGCCAGCAGCTTAGTTCCACCGGGGGCGGGATGGGAGACCCAGTACTTC. Protein: CASSLVPPGAGWETQYF.

The J gene is TRBJ1-1, the V gene TRBV11-2, with D tentatively TRBD1 (6 bases). V lost 5 bases and J lost 3, with 10 bases in between. Per the germline V gene, CDR1 is SGHAT and CDR2 is FQNNGV. The CDR3 spans 13 residues. The CDR3 sequence: CASSGTLHTEAFF. DNA of the CDR3: TGTGCCAGCAGCGGGACATTGCACACTGAAGCTTTCTTT.

This clone has a handful of counts. This sequence joins TRBV9 and TRBJ1-3; D remains unclear. Germline CDR1 and CDR2: SGDLS and YYNGEE. This CDR3 is 16 amino acids long. The V end lost 0 bases, the J end lost 0 bases, and 10 bases lay between the germline ends. The CDR3 DNA reads as TGTGCCAGCAGCGTAGATGCGGAAAACTCTGGAAACACCATATATTTT. Its translation is CASSVDAENSGNTIYF.

This clone was detected a few times. This sequence joins TRBV29-1 and TRBJ2-3; D not certain. The CDR3 covers 12 residues. V lost 1 base and J 5 bases, leaving 7 bases between the germline ends. Per the germline V gene, CDR1 is SQVTM and CDR2 is ANQGSEA. CDR3 nucleotides: TGCAGCGTTGAAGGGGTGGTAGATACGCAGTATTTT. Translating gives CSVEGVVDTQYF.

Many counts were recorded for this clone. V usage is TRBV13 and J usage is TRBJ2-5; D remains ambiguous. Germline V gene sequence: CDR1 PRHDT, CDR2 FYEKMQ (reference sequence). This CDR3 has 13 residues. Trimming shortened V by 4 bases and J by 4 bases, and 10 bases separated the two germline ends. The CDR3 coding sequence is TGTGCCAGCAGCTACCAAACAAGAGAGACCCAGTACTTC. The encoded protein is CASSYQTRETQYF. Full variable domain (outside the CDR3, taken from reference TRBV13 and TRBJ2-5): AAGVIQSPRHLIKEKRETATLKCYPIPRHDTVYWYQQGPGQDPQFLISFYEKMQSDKGSIPDRFSAQQFSDYHSELNMSSLELGDSALYFCASSYQTRETQYFGPGTRLLVL.